This TCR beta chain was captured by sequencing in a study of metastatic and nonmetastatic thyroid tumors (dated by TCRdb to 2020 to 2022). General notes on the study: Repertoires from peripheral blood and from tumor or nodule tissue samples of malignant and benign thyroid patients were compared. Broader findings and caveats from the paper: In both blood and tumor samples, malignant tumors were reported to have significantly higher TCR beta diversity than benign nodules.

The germline V gene (reference sequence) provides CDR1 LGHDT and CDR2 YNNKEL. V has 7 bases trimmed and J has 2 bases trimmed; junction bases matching no gene number 10. The CDR3 sequence holds 16 residues, the cysteine and phenylalanine included. Here the CDR3 DNA is all that survives: 48 bases in frame from base 1. The library was generated by PCR. Sequencing instrument: Illumina HiSeq 4000. High-throughput sequencing was used to profile the TCR beta-chain CDR3 region of every patient. The source study handled its data this way. A classifier to discriminate distant-metastatic papillary thyroid cancer patients was built from CDR3 differences across clinicopathological groups. The Shannon index was used to measure repertoire diversity, and the Morisita-Horn index was used to measure how similar tumor and blood repertoires were. Starting from the raw public reads, TCRdb applied fastp trimming at Q25, assembled clones with MiXCR and retained in-frame beta chains. The authors' filters were not applied to this entry. The sample table contains tens of thousands of clones; only one count was recorded for approximately 20% of them. Around 4.6% of the sample lies in the top ten.

No treatment had been received by any patient before thyroid surgery. Using T-cell receptor beta sequencing, the study looked back at clinical samples from patients collected from the early 2010s to the late 2010s. Worth noting for this clone: It has no known antigen specificity. Base qualities are not recorded, but no much larger clone differs from it by a single base.

Sequenced input: adjacent normal tissue. The TCR originated in a female donor with papillary thyroid cancer or a benign thyroid nodule (not recorded which). Some clones in this sample may be carry-over from other donors' samples. The chain is assembled from TRBV3-1 and TRBJ1-1; TRBD1 aligns with 10 central bases. This receptor has the CDR3 CASTKATGGENTEAFF. The bases read TGTGCCAGCACGAAAGCGACAGGGGGCGAAAACACTGAAGCTTTCTTT.